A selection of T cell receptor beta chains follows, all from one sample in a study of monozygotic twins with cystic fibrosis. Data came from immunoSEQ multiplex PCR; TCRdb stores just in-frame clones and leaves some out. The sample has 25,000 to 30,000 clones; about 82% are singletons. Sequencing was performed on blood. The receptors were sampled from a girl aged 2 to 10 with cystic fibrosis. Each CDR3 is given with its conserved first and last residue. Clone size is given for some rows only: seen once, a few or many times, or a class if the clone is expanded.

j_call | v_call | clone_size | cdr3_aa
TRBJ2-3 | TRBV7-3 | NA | CASSLRGRTDTQYF
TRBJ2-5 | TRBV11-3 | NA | CASSRGYSGSVETQYF
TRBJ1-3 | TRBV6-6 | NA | CASSQLGGNTIYF
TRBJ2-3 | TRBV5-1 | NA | CASSWGEAGIEDTQYF
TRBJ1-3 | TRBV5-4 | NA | CASAPSGEKGNTIYF
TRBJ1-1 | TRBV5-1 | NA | CASSLEQWGRAIGTEAFF
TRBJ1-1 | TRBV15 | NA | CATSIRAGKAEAFF
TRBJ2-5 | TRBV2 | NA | CASKLAGKETQYF
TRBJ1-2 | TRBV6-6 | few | CASSGTAYGYTF
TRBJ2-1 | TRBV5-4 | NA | CASSLLTGNNEQFF
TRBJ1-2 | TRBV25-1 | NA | CASSEYTAGEDGYTF
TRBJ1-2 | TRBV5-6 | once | CASSSRTNYGYTF
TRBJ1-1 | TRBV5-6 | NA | CASSLVTVDNSEAFF
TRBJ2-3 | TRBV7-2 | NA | CASSQSTRGGRADTQYF
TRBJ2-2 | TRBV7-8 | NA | CASSFPGLVTNTGELFF
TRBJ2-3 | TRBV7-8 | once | CASSTSGRAGGTDTQYF
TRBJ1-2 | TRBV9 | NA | CASSLMTGGYTF
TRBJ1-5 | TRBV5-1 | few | CASSLPQGAGQPQHF
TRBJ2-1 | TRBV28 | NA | CASGTLSNEQFF
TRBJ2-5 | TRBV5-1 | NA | CASSLDSPETQYF
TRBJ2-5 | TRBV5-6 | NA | CASSPGYQETQYF
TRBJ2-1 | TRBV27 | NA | CASSLMREGEEQFF
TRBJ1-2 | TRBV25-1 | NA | CASSEGQGFYGYTF
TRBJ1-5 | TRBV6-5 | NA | CASSYSTRGVQPQHF
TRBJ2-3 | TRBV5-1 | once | CASSSGWRTGFTDTQYF
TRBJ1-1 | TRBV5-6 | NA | CASSLYHTEAFF
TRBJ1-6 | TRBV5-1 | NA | CASSPGQDNSPLHF
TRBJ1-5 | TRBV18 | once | CASSPSGTGSISNQPQHF
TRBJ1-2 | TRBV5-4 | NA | CASSSYQQGYGYTF
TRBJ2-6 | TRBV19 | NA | CASSRGAGGTGANVLTF
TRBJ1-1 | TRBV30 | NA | CAWRRGGLGTMNTEAFF
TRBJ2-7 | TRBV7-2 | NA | CASSLYGQFTSYEQYF
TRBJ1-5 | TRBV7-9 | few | CASSPDSHQPQHF
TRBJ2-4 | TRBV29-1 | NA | CSVVVAKNIQYF
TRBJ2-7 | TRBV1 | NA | CTSSLTRAHGYEQYF
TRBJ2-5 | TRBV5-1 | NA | CASQRTVQETQYF
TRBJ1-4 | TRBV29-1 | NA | CSVLWSNEKLFF
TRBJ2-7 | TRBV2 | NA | CASSEEASPFSEQYF
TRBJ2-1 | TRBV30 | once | CAWSVLGLAGVLEQFF
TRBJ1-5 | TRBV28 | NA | CASSLPPRRTGGKGSNQPQHF
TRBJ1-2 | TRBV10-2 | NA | CASSRTGGRRPRGGYTF
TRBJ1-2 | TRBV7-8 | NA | CASSRRGGRGYTF
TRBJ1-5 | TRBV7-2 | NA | CASSLQGRGNQPQHF
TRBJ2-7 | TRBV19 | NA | CASSFSGALNEQYF
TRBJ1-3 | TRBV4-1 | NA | CASTGGTTPPEGNTIYF